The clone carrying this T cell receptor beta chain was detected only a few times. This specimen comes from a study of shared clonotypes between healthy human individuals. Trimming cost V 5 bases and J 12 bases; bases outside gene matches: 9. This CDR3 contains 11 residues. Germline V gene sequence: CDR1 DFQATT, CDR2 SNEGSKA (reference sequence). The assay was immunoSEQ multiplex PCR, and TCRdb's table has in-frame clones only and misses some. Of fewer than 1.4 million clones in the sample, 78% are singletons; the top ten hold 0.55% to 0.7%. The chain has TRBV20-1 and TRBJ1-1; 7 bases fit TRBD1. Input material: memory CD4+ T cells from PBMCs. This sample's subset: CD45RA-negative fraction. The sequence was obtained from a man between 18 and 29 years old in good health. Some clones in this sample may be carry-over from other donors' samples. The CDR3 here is CSAAHRTGTFF. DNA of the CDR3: TGCAGTGCTGCTCACAGGACAGGAACTTTCTTT.